Shown below are 28 T cell receptor beta chains from a single sample sequenced in a study of cytomegalovirus exposure and HLA in healthy donors. PCR was performed using 60 Vbeta and 13 Jbeta primers. The table came from immunoSEQ multiplex PCR; TCRdb's copy has only in-frame clones and leaves some out. The sample has roughly 100,000 clones, 60% to 85% seen once; the top ten hold about 6%. Sequences were obtained from PBMCs. All receptors come from a male donor in good health and CMV-seronegative.

The J gene is TRBJ2-1, the V gene TRBV7-3, with a possible D match to TRBD2 (6 bases). The V and J ends lost 5 bases and 13 bases respectively, with 18 bases between them. The germline V gene encodes CDR1 SGHTA and CDR2 FQGTGA. The CDR3 length is 13 residues. The CDR3 loop reads CASSPRPSVEQFF. In DNA form, the CDR3 reads TGTGCCAGCAGCCCCCGTCCTAGCGTCGAACAGTTCTTC.

A single count supports this clone. The V call is TRBV6-1, the J call TRBJ1-4, with a tentative D call TRBD1 (6 bases). Trimming removed 7 bases from V and 8 bases from J, with 14 bases in between. The CDR3 is 13 residues long. Germline CDR1 reads MNHNS; CDR2 reads SASEGT. The DNA of the CDR3 is TGTGCCAGCACCAAAAACAGGGCCGAAAAACTGTTTTTT. Translating it yields CASTKNRAEKLFF.

In DNA form, the CDR3 reads TGCGCCAGCAGCTGGGAGGGACAGGGGGACGAGCAGTACTTC. Its protein is CASSWEGQGDEQYF. The chain recombines TRBV5-1 with TRBJ2-7, with 11 nucleotides matching TRBD1. The CDR3 is made up of 14 amino acids. Germline-derived CDR1 and CDR2 are SGHRS and YFSETQ. V trimming: 3 bases; J trimming: 5 bases; junction bases outside the gene matches: 4.

The chain uses TRBV19 and TRBJ1-1; tentatively, D is TRBD1 (5 bases). CDR1 and CDR2 (germline): LNHDA, SQIVND (reference sequence). The CDR3 consists of 15 residues. V lost 5 bases to trimming and J lost 11 bases, with 24 bases between them. The CDR3 sequence: CASSPSSGISYQAFF. The CDR3 DNA reads as TGTGCCAGTAGTCCAAGCTCAGGGATAAGCTACCAGGCTTTCTTT.

The chain couples TRBV29-1 to TRBJ1-2; TRBD1 is a possible D gene (6 bases). Germline CDR1 and CDR2: SQVTM and ANQGSEA. The V end was cut by 0 bases, the J end by 8 bases, with 19 bases between. The CDR3 is 15 residues long. CDR3 bases: TGCAGCGTTGAAGAAGGGGGACCGGATTTGGAAGGCTACACCTTC. Amino acid sequence: CSVEEGGPDLEGYTF. The full variable domain, completed using reference TRBV29-1 and TRBJ1-2, is SAVISQKPSRDICQRGTSLTIQCQVDSQVTMMFWYRQQPGQSLTLIATANQGSEATYESGFVIDKFPISRPNLTFSTLTVSNMSPEDSSIYLCSVEEGGPDLEGYTFGSGTRLTVV.

This clone was counted only a few times. V is TRBV30 and J is TRBJ1-1, with 7 bases that match TRBD1. The V segment lost 1 base and the J segment 1 base; nucleotides outside the gene matches: 0. The V gene's germline CDR1 is GTSNPN and CDR2 SVGIG (reference sequence). This CDR3 is built from 13 residues. The CDR3 here is CAWSGQGNTEAFF. CDR3 coding DNA: TGTGCCTGGAGTGGACAGGGGAACACTGAAGCTTTCTTT. Looking up the rest from reference TRBV30 and TRBJ1-1 gives the full variable domain: SQTIHQWPATLVQPVGSPLSLECTVEGTSNPNLYWYRQAAGRGLQLLFYSVGIGQISSEVPQNLSASRPQDRQFILSSKKLLLSDSGFYLCAWSGQGNTEAFFGQGTRLTVV.

This chain links TRBV5-4 with TRBJ2-7, with TRBD2 matching over 10 bases. The germline V gene encodes CDR1 SGHNT and CDR2 YYREEE (reference sequence). This CDR3 is 15 amino acids long. With V trimmed by 3 bases and J by 3 bases, 6 bases remained unmatched. CDR3 sequence reads: CASSWGTSANYEQYF. Written as DNA, the CDR3 is TGTGCCAGCAGCTGGGGGACTAGCGCCAACTACGAGCAGTACTTC.

The chain joins TRBV5-1 to TRBJ2-5; a weak D match, TRBD2 (5 bases). The germline CDR1 and CDR2 sequences are SGHRS and YFSETQ. V lost 5 bases and J 5 bases, leaving 16 bases between the germline ends. CDR3 size: 14 residues. The CDR3 loop reads CASSRDSEVETQYF. CDR3 DNA sequence: TGCGCCAGCAGTCGGGATTCTGAGGTGGAGACCCAGTACTTC.

The V call is TRBV7-9, the J call TRBJ1-4; maybe TRBD1 (5 bases). Germline lookup yields CDR1 SEHNR and CDR2 FQNEAQ (reference sequence). The CDR3 is 14 residues long. Trimming cost V 5 bases and J 3 bases, with 10 bases left between them. CDR3 in DNA: TGTGCCAGCAGCCCCAGGGTTGCTAATGAAAAACTGTTTTTT. As protein: CASSPRVANEKLFF.

The gene calls are TRBV28 and TRBJ2-7; D is perhaps TRBD1 (6 bases). CDR3 length equals 15 residues. The V gene's germline CDR1 is MDHEN and CDR2 SYDVKM. V gave up 4 bases and J gave up 5 bases, with 18 bases separating them. The CDR3 reads CASSSSPPNRDEQYF. The CDR3 nucleotides are TGTGCCAGCAGTTCAAGTCCACCAAACAGGGACGAGCAGTACTTC.

This clone was seen a single time. The chain recombines TRBV7-2 with TRBJ2-2; perhaps TRBD2 as D (6 bases). The CDR3 loop spans 14 amino acids. V was pared by 8 bases and J by 1 base, with 11 bases between. Germline V CDR1 and CDR2: SGHTA, FQGNSA. The CDR3 nucleotides are TGTGCCAGCCTCCGGGACTGGAACACCGGGGAGCTGTTTTTT. Its protein product is CASLRDWNTGELFF.

J is TRBJ2-7 and V is TRBV6-1; a possible D gene is TRBD1 (5 bases). Per germline, CDR1 MNHNS and CDR2 SASEGT. The CDR3 runs to 12 residues. Trimming took 4 bases from V and 3 from J, leaving 7 bases between them. The CDR3 DNA reads TGTGCCAGCAGTGTTCAGGGCTACGAGCAGTACTTC. This gives the protein CASSVQGYEQYF.

This chain uses TRBV7-2 with TRBJ1-4, with TRBD1 identical over 9 bases. Germline V gene data show CDR1 as SGHTA and CDR2 as FQGNSA. The CDR3 is made up of 14 amino acids. V lost 5 bases, J lost 7 bases, and 5 bases stayed unmatched. In nucleotides, the CDR3 is TGTGCCAGCAGCGAATCGGGACAGGGTGAAAAACTGTTTTTT. Its translation is CASSESGQGEKLFF.

The CDR3 bases are TGTGCCAGCAGTTACACAACAGGGACGGAGACCCAGTACTTC. This gives the protein CASSYTTGTETQYF. The J gene is TRBJ2-5, the V gene TRBV6-5, with D perhaps matching TRBD1 (6 bases). The CDR3 totals 14 residues. The V gene lost 2 bases and the J gene lost 5 bases, with 12 bases spanning the gap. Per germline, CDR1 MNHEY and CDR2 SVGAGI.

V and J are TRBV5-1 and TRBJ2-5, with 7 bases that match TRBD1. Germline V gene lookup returns CDR1 SGHRS and CDR2 YFSETQ. Trimming took 4 bases from V and 4 from J; bases not matched to a gene: 10. The CDR3 contains 15 residues. The CDR3 DNA is TGCGCCAGCAGCATCGGAACAGGGGCTCGAGAGACCCAGTACTTC. This gives the protein CASSIGTGARETQYF. Full variable domain (remainder filled in from reference TRBV5-1 and TRBJ2-5): KAGVTQTPRYLIKTRGQQVTLSCSPISGHRSVSWYQQTPGQGLQFLFEYFSETQRNKGNFPGRFSGRQFSNSRSEMNVSTLELGDSALYLCASSIGTGARETQYFGPGTRLLVL.

This clone appeared once. The J gene is TRBJ2-7, the V gene TRBV12-5, with 7 bases fitting TRBD1. The CDR3 contains 14 residues. J lost 3 bases, V lost 4 bases, and 6 bases had no gene match. Germline V lookup: CDR1 LGHNT, CDR2 FRNRAP. The CDR3 sequence: CASGSHRDSYEQYF. The CDR3 nucleotides are TGTGCTAGTGGTTCCCATCGGGACAGCTACGAGCAGTACTTC.

V and J are TRBV29-1 and TRBJ2-1; 9 bases align to TRBD2. J gave up 7 bases and V 5 bases, and 9 bases lay outside the gene matches. This CDR3 contains 14 residues. Germline loops: CDR1 SQVTM, CDR2 ANQGSEA. This CDR3 is CSVSPSGGRNEQFF. CDR3 in DNA: TGCAGCGTTAGTCCCAGCGGGGGGCGTAATGAGCAGTTCTTC.

The genes are TRBV9 and TRBJ1-3; TRBD1 agrees at 9 bases. Trimming at V came to 4 bases and at J to 6 bases, leaving 5 bases not matched to a gene. The CDR3 covers 14 residues. CDR1 is SGDLS, CDR2 YYNGEE, per germline. This CDR3 is CASSPRTGVNTIYF. Here the CDR3 DNA reads TGTGCCAGCAGCCCACGGACAGGGGTAAACACCATATATTTT.

This sequence joins TRBV6-5 and TRBJ1-1, with TRBD1 as a possible D gene (6 bases). This CDR3 is built from 13 residues. Trimming took off 5 bases at V and 4 bases at J, with 11 bases between the two ends. Germline CDR1 reads MNHEY; CDR2 reads SVGAGI. For the CDR3, the DNA is TGTGCCAGCAGTCAGGGGTGGGCCACTGAAGCTTTCTTT. It yields the protein CASSQGWATEAFF.

This clone appeared a single time. The chain is built from TRBV5-6 and TRBJ2-7, with 7 bases aligning to TRBD1. Germline V gene lookup returns CDR1 SGHDT and CDR2 YYEEEE. This CDR3 comprises 13 residues. The V and J ends lost 5 bases and 2 bases, in that order; junction bases with no gene match: 4. CDR3: CASSVGTAYEQYF. The CDR3 DNA sequence: TGTGCCAGCAGTGTTGGGACAGCCTACGAGCAGTACTTC.

The chain employs TRBV11-1 and TRBJ1-1, with D perhaps TRBD1 (5 bases). The germline V gene has CDR1 SGHAT and CDR2 FQDESV (reference sequence). This CDR3 comprises 13 residues. V lost 5 bases to trimming and J lost 6 bases, with 13 bases between them. CDR3 coding DNA: TGTGCCAGCAGCCTTTCAGGGCCGGCTGAAGCTTTCTTT. Its protein is CASSLSGPAEAFF.

The chain couples TRBV27 to TRBJ2-7, with 7 bases identical to TRBD2. From germline, CDR1 is MNHEY and CDR2 SMNVEV (reference sequence). The CDR3 length is 13 residues. V gave up 10 bases and J gave up 7 bases; unmatched junction bases: 13. This CDR3 reads CATARGGSGEQYF. The CDR3 bases are TGTGCCACTGCTCGAGGCGGGAGTGGAGAGCAGTACTTC.

The V gene is TRBV28, the J gene TRBJ2-3; maybe TRBD2 (6 bases). CDR3 length: 15 amino acids. Trimming took 2 bases from V and 2 from J, leaving 11 bases between them. From germline, CDR1 is MDHEN and CDR2 SYDVKM. CDR3 sequence reads: CASSLGGRPTDTQYF. CDR3 nucleotide sequence: TGTGCCAGCAGTTTAGGGGGGAGGCCCACAGATACGCAGTATTTT.

The rearrangement joins TRBV18 to TRBJ2-5; 10 nucleotides match TRBD2. The J call may be in error: the DNA end matches TRBJ2-7 better. The germline V gene encodes CDR1 KGHSH and CDR2 LQKENI. The CDR3 spans 15 residues. The DNA for the CDR3 is TGTGCCAGCTCACCAGCGGCTAGCGGGAGTCGCGAGCAGTACTTC. Protein product: CASSPAASGSREQYF.

The V gene is TRBV6-5, the J gene TRBJ2-2; 7 nucleotides match TRBD2. The length of the CDR3 is 16 residues. V trimming: 0 bases; J trimming: 6 bases; junction bases outside the gene matches: 7. Germline loops: CDR1 MNHEY, CDR2 SVGAGI. The CDR3 sequence is CASSYSGGITAGELFF. Here the CDR3 DNA reads TGTGCCAGCAGTTACTCGGGGGGGATTACCGCCGGGGAGCTGTTTTTT.

This rearrangement joins TRBV14 to TRBJ2-1, with D possibly matching TRBD1 (5 bases). Deletions cut 1 base from V and 8 bases from J, with 18 bases between. This CDR3 region has 16 residues. Germline CDR1 and CDR2: SGHDN and FVKESK. The CDR3 nucleotides are TGTGCCAGCAGCCAAGGCCAGGGCTTCTATCAGGATGAGCAGTTCTTC. It encodes CASSQGQGFYQDEQFF.

V usage is TRBV5-4 and J usage is TRBJ2-2; 7 nucleotides agree with TRBD2. The CDR3 spans 16 residues. Germline V gene lookup returns CDR1 SGHNT and CDR2 YYREEE (reference sequence). Trimming removed 4 bases from V and 1 base from J; junction bases left unmatched: 7. CDR3 nucleotides: TGTGCCAGCAGCCCCTGGGGAGGGTGGAACACCGGGGAGCTGTTTTTT. Encoded protein: CASSPWGGWNTGELFF.

The chain couples TRBV7-2 to TRBJ2-1, with D perhaps TRBD2 (5 bases). The V gene lost 5 bases and the J gene lost 8 bases, with 13 bases spanning the gap. This CDR3 has 13 residues. CDR1 and CDR2 from the germline V gene are SGHTA and FQGNSA. The CDR3 sequence is CASSRGVVDEQFF. DNA for the CDR3: TGTGCCAGCAGCCGGGGTGTCGTTGATGAGCAGTTCTTC.